Each of the 19 T cell receptor beta chains below was sequenced from the same sample in a study of T cell changes during pregnancy in multiple sclerosis. TCRdb's table, derived via immunoSEQ multiplex PCR, lists solely in-frame clones and lacks some. The sample records about 42,000 clones, approximately 96% being singletons. The specimen comprised peripheral blood, sampled in the second trimester of pregnancy. These receptors all stem from a female donor with multiple sclerosis, enrolled in a pregnancy study.

The chain combines TRBV27 with TRBJ2-2; the match to TRBD2 covers 7 bases. Germline V gene lookup returns CDR1 MNHEY and CDR2 SMNVEV (reference sequence). This CDR3 has 16 residues. J gave up 7 bases and V 1 base, and 9 bases lay outside the gene matches. CDR3 sequence (DNA): TGTGCCAGCAGTTTATACGCGGGAGACTCCCTCGGGGAGCTGTTTTTT. Residues: CASSLYAGDSLGELFF.

The V call is TRBV19, the J call TRBJ2-1; D unresolved. With 3 bases removed from V and 5 bases from J, the gap between germline ends came to 8 bases. This CDR3 is built from 13 residues. The V gene's germline CDR1 is LNHDA and CDR2 SQIVND (reference sequence). The CDR3 region is CASSILGHNEQFF. CDR3 nucleotide sequence: TGTGCCAGTAGTATTCTAGGCCACAATGAGCAGTTCTTC.

The DNA for the CDR3 is TGTGCCAGCAGTTCTGGGGGGGGTAGCTACACCGGGGAGCTGTTTTTT. It codes for CASSSGGGSYTGELFF. The chain employs TRBV6-5 and TRBJ2-2; 7 bases fit TRBD2. CDR1 is MNHEY, CDR2 SVGAGI, per germline. CDR3 length: 16 amino acids. With 4 bases clipped from V and 3 bases from J, the junction kept 8 bases outside the gene matches.

This clone was counted a single time. The J gene is TRBJ1-5, the V gene TRBV29-1; D is unclear. CDR1 SQVTM and CDR2 ANQGSEA come from the germline V gene. The germline V and J ends were trimmed by 4 bases and 0 bases, with 7 bases remaining between them. The CDR3 covers 13 residues. CDR3 in DNA: TGCAGCGTTGTGGAGAATAGCAATCAGCCCCAGCATTTT. Residues: CSVVENSNQPQHF.

In its sample, this clone was seen once. The rearrangement links TRBV28 to TRBJ2-5; 11 nucleotides match TRBD2. Germline values: CDR1 MDHEN, CDR2 SYDVKM. Germline trimming cut 4 bases from V and 4 bases from J; bases unmatched to any gene: 11. This CDR3 region has 17 residues. The CDR3 DNA sequence: TGTGCCAGCAGTTCCTCTGACCTAGCGGGAGGAAGAGAGACCCAGTACTTC. It yields the protein CASSSSDLAGGRETQYF.

This chain uses TRBV27 with TRBJ2-1; TRBD2 matches 11 bases. The V gene's germline CDR1 is MNHEY and CDR2 SMNVEV (reference sequence). V dropped 4 bases and J dropped 8; count of bases not matched to a gene: 10. This CDR3 region has 16 residues. The CDR3 spells CASSSPLAGDSYEQFF. The DNA of the CDR3 is TGTGCCAGCAGTTCCCCACTAGCGGGAGATAGTTATGAGCAGTTCTTC.

A single count supports this clone. The J gene is TRBJ2-5, the V gene TRBV7-3; D perhaps matches TRBD1 (5 bases). V shed 4 bases and J shed 1 base, with 13 bases lying between them. CDR1 is SGHTA, CDR2 FQGTGA, per germline. The CDR3 runs to 15 residues. The CDR3 DNA reads as TGTGCCAGCAGCTATAATGGACACCCCCAAGAGACCCAGTACTTC. Amino acids: CASSYNGHPQETQYF.

This clone was recorded once. CDR3: CASSLAGTDYGYTF. In DNA form, the CDR3 reads TGTGCCAGCAGTTTGGCAGGGACAGACTATGGCTACACCTTC. The chain uses TRBV27 and TRBJ1-2; 7 nucleotides agree with TRBD1. CDR1 and CDR2 from the germline V gene are MNHEY and SMNVEV (reference sequence). V lost 3 bases, J lost 3 bases, and 4 bases stayed unmatched. The CDR3 runs 14 residues.

The CDR3 DNA reads as TGTGCCAGCAGCGCCGGGACTCCGTACGAGCAGTACTTC. Translating gives CASSAGTPYEQYF. The chain couples TRBV9 to TRBJ2-7, with a possible D match to TRBD2 (6 bases). CDR3 length: 13 amino acids. Trimming cost V 3 bases and J 4 bases, with 11 bases left between them. Germline-derived CDR1 and CDR2 are SGDLS and YYNGEE. The variable domain in full, with the rest retrieved from reference TRBV9 and TRBJ2-7, is DSGVTQTPKHLITATGQRVTLRCSPRSGDLSVYWYQQSLDQGLQFLIQYYNGEERAKGNILERFSAQQFPDLHSELNLSSLELGDSALYFCASSAGTPYEQYFGPGTRLTVT.

This chain links TRBV5-1 with TRBJ2-6; the D gene is possibly TRBD1 (6 bases). The CDR3 runs to 16 residues. V lost 3 bases and J 0 bases, leaving 10 bases between the germline ends. Germline V gene data show CDR1 as SGHRS and CDR2 as YFSETQ. CDR3 in DNA: TGCGCCAGCAGCTCCGGGACAAACTCTGGGGCCAACGTCCTGACTTTC. Translating it yields CASSSGTNSGANVLTF.

V is TRBV5-1 and J is TRBJ2-5, with TRBD2 identical over 12 bases. Unmatched junction bases numbered 11, after V lost 4 bases and J lost 4 bases. This CDR3 is built from 17 residues. From germline, CDR1 is SGHRS and CDR2 YFSETQ. This CDR3 is CASSILASGGGLETQYF. The CDR3 DNA sequence: TGCGCCAGCAGCATACTCGCTAGCGGGGGGGGGCTAGAGACCCAGTACTTC.

The chain links TRBV5-5 to TRBJ1-2; 8 bases are shared with TRBD1. Looked up from germline, CDR1 is SGHKS and CDR2 is YYEKEE (reference sequence). Germline trimming cut 2 bases from V and 7 bases from J; bases unmatched to any gene: 13. There are 16 residues in the CDR3. The CDR3 is CASSFETGARLGGYTF. The CDR3 DNA reads TGTGCCAGCAGCTTCGAGACAGGGGCTCGTCTGGGTGGCTACACCTTC. Using reference TRBV5-5 and TRBJ1-2 for the parts outside the CDR3, the full variable domain is DAGVTQSPTHLIKTRGQQVTLRCSPISGHKSVSWYQQVLGQGPQFIFQYYEKEERGRGNFPDRFSARQFPNYSSELNVNALLLGDSALYLCASSFETGARLGGYTFGSGTRLTVV.

This clone has just one count. The chain combines TRBV19 with TRBJ1-4; a possible D gene is TRBD1 (6 bases). The V end was cut by 6 bases, the J end by 10 bases, with 15 bases between. The CDR3 is 13 residues long. Germline CDR1 LNHDA, CDR2 SQIVND (reference sequence). The CDR3 is CASRKGEMGKLFF. The CDR3 bases are TGTGCCAGTAGGAAGGGGGAAATGGGAAAACTGTTTTTT.

The chain recombines TRBV5-1 with TRBJ2-1; 12 nucleotides line up with TRBD2. This CDR3 has 16 residues. Unmatched junction bases numbered 7, after V lost 3 bases and J lost 6 bases. Looked up from germline, CDR1 is SGHRS and CDR2 is YFSETQ. The DNA for the CDR3 is TGCGCCAGCAGCTCCCCTAGCGGGAGGGCCCTCAATGAGCAGTTCTTC. As protein: CASSSPSGRALNEQFF.

CDR3 region: CASSTGQSTGELFF. In DNA, the CDR3 is TGTGCCAGTAGTACGGGACAGAGCACCGGGGAGCTGTTTTTT. This rearrangement joins TRBV19 to TRBJ2-2; 7 bases line up with TRBD1. In germline, CDR1 is LNHDA, CDR2 SQIVND (reference sequence). CDR3 length: 14 amino acids. The junction had 3 bases not matched to a gene; V was cut back by 4 bases and J by 4 bases.

The chain has TRBV2 and TRBJ1-6; TRBD1 matches at 9 bases. The ends lost 5 bases at V and 9 bases at J; junction bases unmatched: 8. The germline CDR1 and CDR2 sequences are SNHLY and FYNNEI. This CDR3 comprises 15 residues. The CDR3: CASSPDRGRSSPLHF. The CDR3 DNA reads TGTGCCAGCAGTCCGGACAGGGGCAGATCTTCACCCCTCCACTTT. The entire variable domain, with the rest obtained from reference TRBV2 and TRBJ1-6, is as follows: EPEVTQTPSHQVTQMGQEVILRCVPISNHLYFYWYRQILGQKVEFLVSFYNNEISEKSEIFDDQFSVERPDGSNFTLKIRSTKLEDSAMYFCASSPDRGRSSPLHFGNGTRLTVT.

V and J are TRBV6-6 and TRBJ1-1; 9 bases fit TRBD1. This CDR3 has 14 residues. V dropped 6 bases and J dropped 5; count of bases not matched to a gene: 7. Germline-derived CDR1 and CDR2 are MNHNY and SVGAGI (reference sequence). The CDR3 reads CASRLTGGNTEAFF. The CDR3 nucleotides are TGTGCCAGCAGGTTGACAGGGGGGAATACTGAAGCTTTCTTT.

This chain joins TRBV9 and TRBJ2-6, with 11 nucleotides matching TRBD1. The CDR3 has 23 amino acids. The germline CDR1 and CDR2 sequences are SGDLS and YYNGEE. J gave up 0 bases and V 4 bases, and 21 bases lay outside the gene matches. CDR3 protein: CASSRSLKGTGGARGSGANVLTF. In nucleotides, the CDR3 is TGTGCCAGCAGCCGCTCCCTAAAGGGGACAGGGGGTGCGAGGGGCTCTGGGGCCAACGTCCTGACTTTC.

The CDR3 DNA is TGTGCCAGCAGTGGTCGACTAGCGGGAGGGTTTGATACGCAGTATTTT. The encoded protein is CASSGRLAGGFDTQYF. The genes are TRBV6-1 and TRBJ2-3; 14 nucleotides align to TRBD2. The CDR3 is 16 amino acids. V shed 4 bases and J 6 bases; nucleotides not matched to a gene: 6. Per germline, CDR1 MNHNS and CDR2 SASEGT.